The next 10 T cell receptor delta chains were all read from a single sample in a study of γδ T cells in repeated Plasmodium falciparum infection. Flow sorting of PBMC yielded separate Vgamma9/Vdelta2+ and Vdelta2-negative gammadelta T cell populations for bulk repertoire analysis. TCRdb re-analyzed the multiplex PCR reads via CATT. The sample includes 90,000 to 95,000 delta-chain clones, over 0.9% of them seen just once. The sequenced sample was gamma-delta T cells from blood. The receptors originated from a pool of human donors (malaria-infected and uninfected, not separated).

This clone came up many times. The protein recorded in TCRdb matches a much larger clone and deviates from this DNA's translation at residue 6, suggesting a read error; the protein here is obtained by translating the DNA. The chain couples TRDV1 to TRDJ1; D is ambiguous. TCRdb is silent on the J gene; assignment here came from matching the DNA to germline. V lost 3 bases to trimming and J lost 4 bases, with 21 bases between them. Germline V CDR1 and CDR2: TSWWSYY, QGS. This CDR3 region has 17 residues. The CDR3 region has the DNA TGTGCTCTTGGGGATATATTCCAGGGAGGGTACAACGATAAACTCATCTTT. Its translation: CALGDIFQGGYNDKLIF.

On this clone itself: For this DNA, TCRdb reports the protein of a much larger clone, which diverges at residue 5, most likely from a read error; the protein presented here is translated directly from the DNA. The CDR3 sequence: CACDAATGGDTGLTAQLFF. For the CDR3, the DNA is TGTGCCTGTGACGCGGCGACTGGGGGAGATACAGGATTGACAGCACAACTCTTCTTT. The chain employs TRDV2 and TRDJ2, with 9 bases lining up with TRDD3. TCRdb lists no J gene, so it was determined here by aligning the DNA to germline. CDR1 and CDR2 from the germline V gene are GEAIGNYY and EKD. V shed 3 bases and J 2 bases; nucleotides not matched to a gene: 15. The CDR3 has 19 residues.

Of note for this clone: A far larger clone differs by one base, so this is likely a read error. The same CDR3 can be traced to other DNA sequences in this sample. The V and J genes are TRDV1 and TRDJ1; D may be TRDD3 (5 bases). TCRdb supplies no J gene; here it was assigned by aligning the nucleotide sequence to germline. Between the trimmed V and J ends, which lost 3 bases and 1 base, there was a span of 15 bases. This CDR3 region has 16 residues. Germline CDR1 is TSWWSYY and CDR2 is QGS. The CDR3 spells CALGELGCTGTDKLIF. The CDR3, as DNA: TGTGCTCTTGGGGAGCTAGGGTGCACTGGCACCGATAAACTCATCTTT.

As concerns this clone: This DNA's translation and the protein TCRdb lists, from a much larger clone, do not match at residue 7, likely due to a read error; the protein shown is translated from the DNA. The genes are TRDV2 and TRDJ1; D gene uncertain. TCRdb carries no J gene annotation; the J gene was assigned here by matching the DNA with germline. The V gene lost 0 bases and the J gene lost 0 bases, with 19 bases spanning the gap. This CDR3 contains 18 residues. Looked up from germline, CDR1 is GEAIGNYY and CDR2 is EKD. The CDR3, as DNA: TGTGCCTGTGACACCCGGCCTAAGGTCCATCCGTACACCGATAAACTCATCTTT. Its protein is CACDTRPKVHPYTDKLIF.

Of note for this clone: TCRdb shows a much larger clone's protein in place of this DNA's translation, and the two differ at residue 13, likely through a read error; the protein shown is translated from the DNA. The CDR3 region is CACDPLLGDTRDADKLIF. CDR3 sequence (DNA): TGTGCCTGTGACCCCTTACTGGGGGATACGCGAGACGCCGATAAACTCATCTTT. The J gene is TRDJ1, the V gene TRDV2; TRDD3 matches at 13 bases. TCRdb carries no J gene annotation; the J gene was assigned here by matching the DNA with germline. The CDR3 is made up of 18 amino acids. The germline gives CDR1 GEAIGNYY, CDR2 EKD. J gave up 3 bases and V 3 bases, and 12 bases lay outside the gene matches.

About this clone itself: This DNA's translation and the protein TCRdb lists, from a much larger clone, do not match at residue 16, likely due to a read error; the protein shown is translated from the DNA. The chain recombines TRDV2 with TRDJ1; TRDD3 is a possible D gene (7 bases). TCRdb records no J gene; here it was assigned by comparing the DNA to germline. Germline V gene sequence: CDR1 GEAIGNYY, CDR2 EKD. CDR3 length equals 19 residues. The CDR3 reads CACDLGLPELGIYTDRLIF. CDR3 in DNA: TGTGCCTGTGACCTTGGCCTTCCCGAACTGGGGATCTACACCGATAGACTCATCTTT.

Note on this clone: TCRdb shows a much larger clone's protein in place of this DNA's translation, and the two differ at residue 17, likely through a read error; the protein shown is translated from the DNA. The rearrangement links TRDV1 to TRDJ1; 9 nucleotides line up with TRDD2. TCRdb supplies no J gene; here it was assigned by aligning the nucleotide sequence to germline. This CDR3 has 22 residues. The V and J ends lost 4 bases and 3 bases, in that order; junction bases with no gene match: 27. Germline assignment: CDR1 TSWWSYY and CDR2 QGS. CDR3 residues: CALGASLPTAITAQSYADKLIF. CDR3 DNA: TGTGCTCTTGGGGCCAGCCTTCCTACGGCAATCACGGCCCAGTCGTACGCCGATAAACTCATCTTT.

This clone occurred a few times. TCRdb's entry gives the protein of a much larger clone, which mismatches this DNA's translation at residue 7, likely from a read error; the protein reported here is translated from the DNA. The chain carries TRDV2 and TRDJ1, with 9 bases lining up with TRDD3. TCRdb supplies no J gene; here it was assigned by aligning the nucleotide sequence to germline. The CDR3 consists of 21 residues. Germline loops: CDR1 GEAIGNYY, CDR2 EKD. The J segment lost 2 bases and the V segment lost 0 bases, leaving 21 bases of the junction unmatched. CDR3 residues: CACDTMTLGDKDSNGTDKLIF. The DNA of the CDR3 is TGTGCCTGTGACACCATGACCTTGGGGGATAAGGACTCCAATGGGACCGATAAACTCATCTTT.

This clone was detected a few times. A far larger clone is one base from this, pointing to a likely read error. At the DNA level, this CDR3 is encoded by other sequences in the same sample as well. The genes are TRDV1 and TRDJ1; D assignment may be TRDD2 or TRDD3 (5 bases each). Here the J gene came from matching the DNA to germline, since TCRdb omits it. Per the germline V gene, CDR1 is TSWWSYY and CDR2 is QGS. This CDR3 is built from 22 residues. V was trimmed by 1 base and J by 0 bases, leaving 30 bases between them. The CDR3 loop reads CALGERSTKPTGEPRYTDKLIF. CDR3 sequence (DNA): TGTGCTCTTGGGGAACGATCGACTAAACCTACCGGGGAACCAAGGTACACCGATAAACTCATCTTT.

This clone came up many times. The chain uses TRDV2 and TRDJ1; 9 nucleotides match TRDD3. Germline V gives CDR1 GEAIGNYY, CDR2 EKD. Losses at the gene ends were 5 bases for V and 2 bases for J; bases not matched to a gene: 20. The CDR3 has 19 amino acids. CDR3 sequence: CACASFSGTGGIKTDKLIF. CDR3 in DNA: TGTGCCTGTGCATCCTTCTCTGGGACTGGGGGAATTAAGACCGATAAACTCATCTTT.